This TCR beta chain is drawn from a study of regulatory T cells in long-lasting Graves disease. About this clonotype itself: Its antigen is currently unknown. This could be a read error, since a much larger clone is one nucleotide away.

Stated time point: newly diagnosed GD, antithyroid drugs for less than 3 months. From PBMCs, RNA was extracted and then used to make the TCR library. This CDR3 contains 14 residues. Germline values: CDR1 SGHAT, CDR2 FQNNGV. Study results and caveats: Favoring TRBV28, TRBJ1-2 and TRBJ2-5 was a feature seen in persistent disease.

Arm-PCR of CDR3 regions with iRepertoire HTBI primers generated TCR beta libraries. Each CDR3 protein is one row after TCRdb ran MiXCR on the multiplex PCR reads. The repertoire has hundreds of thousands of distinct CDR3 sequences, approximately 15% of them found once; the top ten carry over 7%. These records were also assigned to another study, of T cells in Graves' hyperthyroidism and ophthalmopathy.

This rearrangement joins TRBV11-2 to TRBJ2-7; D unclear. This TCR came from a woman aged 40-49 years with Graves disease. The source was peripheral blood mononuclear cells (PBMCs), collected at new diagnosis, from a patient treated with antithyroid drugs. CDR3 nucleotides: TGTGTCAGCAGCTTAGACCTGATCTCCTACGAGCAGTACTTC. As protein: CVSSLDLISYEQYF.